The rows below give T cell receptor beta chains drawn from one sample of a study of blood T cells in healthy people across ages. MiXCR, run by TCRdb on the 5' RACE reads, gives a single entry per CDR3 protein. Of about 940,000 distinct CDR3 sequences detected, 40% to 60% appear once; the ten largest clones hold roughly 12%. Sequencing was performed on blood. These receptor sequences come from a man aged 25 to 45 in good health. The CDR3 runs from the conserved cysteine through the conserved F or W.

j_call	v_call	cdr3_aa
TRBJ2-5	TRBV20-1	CSARDLLETQYF
TRBJ2-3	TRBV10-3	CATQGAVESDAQYF
TRBJ2-7	TRBV21-1	CASSKIGGSGYEQYF
TRBJ1-2	TRBV7-9	CASSLTGGSNGYTF
TRBJ2-1	TRBV4-1	CASSQPGQVDNEQFF
TRBJ2-7	TRBV7-9	CASSAILTTSSYEQYF
TRBJ2-3	TRBV5-1	CASSFITGVSDTQYF
TRBJ2-1	TRBV24-1	CATSEFWALSPNEQFF
TRBJ1-6	TRBV20-1	CSAGDPTGGNSPLHF
TRBJ2-7	TRBV28	CASSPTGRDLPYEQYF
TRBJ2-3	TRBV7-2	CASSWDLGPDTQYF
TRBJ2-5	TRBV9	CASSPSTSGGFAAAETQYF
TRBJ2-5	TRBV7-2	CASRIAPGQEETQYF
TRBJ2-3	TRBV5-1	CASSLASSTSTDTQYF
TRBJ2-3	TRBV14	CASSRALGSTDTQYF
TRBJ1-2	TRBV30	CAWSVRRSGGYTF
TRBJ1-1	TRBV29-1	CSVDGRGSEAFF
TRBJ1-5	TRBV28	CASSPRQAGNQPQHF
TRBJ2-1	TRBV19	CASSISGGRSYNEQFF
TRBJ2-2	TRBV7-9	CASSQFDSNTGELFF
TRBJ2-1	TRBV12-5	CASGSGFEQFF
TRBJ2-7	TRBV10-3	CAISDSDYEQYF
TRBJ2-7	TRBV6-5	CASSYSEGRSYEQYF
TRBJ2-6	TRBV5-1	CASSLPSSGANVLTF
TRBJ2-1	TRBV19	CASSMASGAYNEQFF
TRBJ2-7	TRBV20-1	CSAIDGQGDEQYF
TRBJ1-5	TRBV6-2/TRBV6-3	CASSSHTGGNQPQHF
TRBJ2-1	TRBV9	CASSRGGLIRTSGTSSYNEQFF
TRBJ2-1	TRBV7-2	CASKGTGLIEQFF
TRBJ1-6	TRBV15	CATSGLGGRNSPLHF
TRBJ2-3	TRBV24-1	CATSSAGITDTQYF
TRBJ2-7	TRBV4-1	CASSQEGGQGYEQYF
TRBJ1-4	TRBV5-1	CASSLVGGEGEKLFF
TRBJ1-4	TRBV15	CATSREGGWNEKLFF
TRBJ2-3	TRBV7-9	CASSLVPRTGTDTQYF
TRBJ1-2	TRBV12-3/TRBV12-4	CASSPGILGYGYTF
TRBJ1-1	TRBV29-1	CSYLLNTEAFF
TRBJ1-6	TRBV20-1	CSANRDGYNNSPLHF
TRBJ1-2	TRBV20-1	CSARTGGAGGYTF
TRBJ1-2	TRBV12-3/TRBV12-4	CASSSGQGYGGYTF
TRBJ1-1	TRBV12-3/TRBV12-4	CASSVVWQGEAFF
TRBJ2-5	TRBV27	CASSSRGDQETQYF
TRBJ1-6	TRBV27	CASKARTDNSPLHF
TRBJ1-1	TRBV12-3/TRBV12-4	CASSFPGTGGDEAFF
TRBJ1-6	TRBV30	CAWSVQGGLGPLHF
TRBJ2-5	TRBV12-3/TRBV12-4	CASSSAGTGYAEQYF
TRBJ2-1	TRBV6-2/TRBV6-3	CASSYSGRATMKQFF
TRBJ2-3	TRBV25-1	CASALITQYF
TRBJ1-2	TRBV3-1	CASSQPQQENYGYTF
TRBJ1-2	TRBV10-3	CAVSAAPWGYTF
TRBJ2-1	TRBV3-1	CASSQAGGGGNYNEQFF
TRBJ2-5	TRBV2	CASSSTWLAQETQYF